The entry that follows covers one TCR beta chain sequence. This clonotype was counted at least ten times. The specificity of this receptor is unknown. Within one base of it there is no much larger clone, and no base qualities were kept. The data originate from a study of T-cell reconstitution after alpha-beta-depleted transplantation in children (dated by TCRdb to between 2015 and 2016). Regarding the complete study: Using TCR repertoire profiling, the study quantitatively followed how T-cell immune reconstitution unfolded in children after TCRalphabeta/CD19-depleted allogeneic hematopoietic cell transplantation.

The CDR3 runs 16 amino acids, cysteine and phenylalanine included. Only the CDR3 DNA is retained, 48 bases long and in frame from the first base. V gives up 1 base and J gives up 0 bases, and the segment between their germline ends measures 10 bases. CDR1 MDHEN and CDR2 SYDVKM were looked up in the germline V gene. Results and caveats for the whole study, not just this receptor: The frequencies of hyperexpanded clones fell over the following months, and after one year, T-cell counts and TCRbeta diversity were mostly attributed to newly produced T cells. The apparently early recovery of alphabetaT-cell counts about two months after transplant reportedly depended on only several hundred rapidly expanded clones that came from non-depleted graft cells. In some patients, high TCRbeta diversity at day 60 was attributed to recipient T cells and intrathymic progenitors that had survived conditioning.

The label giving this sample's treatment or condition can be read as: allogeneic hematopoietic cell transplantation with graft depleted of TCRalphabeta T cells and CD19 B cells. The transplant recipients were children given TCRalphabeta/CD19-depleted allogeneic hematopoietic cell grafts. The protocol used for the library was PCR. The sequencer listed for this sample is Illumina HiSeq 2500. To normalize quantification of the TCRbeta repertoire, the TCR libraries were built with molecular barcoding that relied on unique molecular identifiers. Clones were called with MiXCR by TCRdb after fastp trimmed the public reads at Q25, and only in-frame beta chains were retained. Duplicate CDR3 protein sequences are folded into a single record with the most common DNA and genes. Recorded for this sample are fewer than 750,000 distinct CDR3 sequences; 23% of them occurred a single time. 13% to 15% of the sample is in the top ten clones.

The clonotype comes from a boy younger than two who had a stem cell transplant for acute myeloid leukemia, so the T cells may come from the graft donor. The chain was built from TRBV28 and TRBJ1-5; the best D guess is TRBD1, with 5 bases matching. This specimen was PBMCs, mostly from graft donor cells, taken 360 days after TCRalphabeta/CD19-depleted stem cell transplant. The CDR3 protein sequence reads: CASSLFAGGSNQPQHF. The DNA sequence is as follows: TGTGCCAGCAGTTTATTCGCTGGGGGTAGCAATCAGCCCCAGCATTTT.